These T cell receptor beta chains were read from a single sample in a study of CD8+ T cells in alopecia areata. Clones were read by immunoSEQ multiplex PCR, and TCRdb kept only the in-frame ones, dropping some. The data contain around 140,000 clones, approximately 51% of them seen just once; the ten biggest clones take up about 1%. The sequencing used CD4+ T cells sorted from blood, collected at week 0. These receptors were obtained from a human donor with alopecia areata. Each CDR3 is given with its conserved first and last residue. The D gene is left open where the match is weak. A row's size may be missing; if present it is once, few, many or a size class.

j_call d_call v_call clone_size cdr3_aa cdr3_nt
TRBJ2-4 - TRBV6-5 once CASSSRDARAKNIQYF TGTGCCAGCAGTTCTCGGGACGCAAGAGCCAAAAACATTCAGTACTTC
TRBJ2-3 TRBD2 TRBV29-1 few CSVGTSGSSQDTQYF TGCAGCGTCGGGACTAGCGGGAGTAGTCAAGATACGCAGTATTTT
TRBJ2-3 - TRBV29-1 - CSVEAQAGTDTQYF TGCAGCGTTGAAGCTCAGGCCGGCACAGATACGCAGTATTTT
TRBJ1-5 TRBD1 TRBV5-8 few CASSLGAGGYRSNQPQHF TGTGCCAGCAGCTTGGGGGCAGGGGGCTATAGGAGCAATCAGCCCCAGCATTTT
TRBJ2-6 - TRBV25-1 - CASSEPRGAGANVLTF TGTGCCAGCAGTGAACCTAGGGGTGCTGGGGCCAACGTCCTGACTTTC
TRBJ1-5 - TRBV6-5 - CASSYAGSQPQHF TGTGCCAGCAGTTATGCGGGAAGCCAGCCCCAGCATTTT
TRBJ1-1 TRBD1 TRBV9 - CASSVGQGFAEAFF TGTGCCAGCAGCGTAGGACAGGGCTTCGCTGAAGCTTTCTTT
TRBJ1-3 - TRBV29-1 - CSVQVGSGNTIYF TGCAGCGTTCAAGTAGGGTCGGGAAACACCATATATTTT
TRBJ1-4 TRBD1 TRBV4-3 - CASSGTANEKLFF TGCGCCAGCAGCGGGACAGCGAATGAAAAACTGTTTTTT
TRBJ2-5 - TRBV5-4 few CASSLARPETQYF TGTGCCAGCAGCTTGGCCAGGCCAGAGACCCAGTACTTC
TRBJ2-1 TRBD2 TRBV2 - CASSVSAGAYNEQFF TGTGCCAGCAGTGTATCAGCGGGAGCTTACAATGAGCAGTTCTTC
TRBJ1-5 - TRBV4-2 few CASSQVADSNQPQHF TGTGCCAGCAGCCAAGTGGCAGATAGCAATCAGCCCCAGCATTTT
TRBJ2-2 - TRBV5-1 few CASSLGNTNTGELFF TGCGCCAGCAGCTTGGGAAACACCAACACCGGGGAGCTGTTTTTT
TRBJ1-2 TRBD1 TRBV29-1 - CSVASSGTGGNYGYTF TGCAGCGTCGCATCTTCGGGGACAGGGGGAAACTATGGCTACACCTTC
TRBJ2-5 - TRBV5-1 - CASSLMGEETQYF TGCGCCAGCAGCTTGATGGGCGAAGAGACCCAGTACTTC
TRBJ2-7 TRBD1 TRBV11-1 - CASSLAGTATTWYF TGTGCCAGCAGCTTAGCGGGGACAGCCACTACGTGGTACTTC
TRBJ1-4 - TRBV6-1 - CASSELGAANEKLFF TGTGCCAGCAGTGAACTCGGGGCGGCTAATGAAAAACTGTTTTTT
TRBJ2-2 TRBD2 TRBV9 - CASSVDWTSGSGELFF TGTGCCAGCAGCGTAGATTGGACTAGCGGAAGTGGGGAGCTGTTTTTT
TRBJ2-7 - TRBV25-1 few CASSLGVYEQYF TGTGCCAGCAGTTTGGGGGTCTACGAGCAGTACTTC
TRBJ2-3 - TRBV9 - CASSTGTSDTQYF TGTGCCAGCAGCACCGGGACGTCCGATACGCAGTATTTT
TRBJ1-3 - TRBV27 - CASKRGSSGNTIYF TGTGCCAGCAAGCGGGGCTCTTCTGGAAACACCATATATTTT
TRBJ2-1 - TRBV15 - CATSRERSSSSYNEQFF TGTGCCACCAGCAGGGAGCGGTCCTCGAGCTCCTACAATGAGCAGTTCTTC
TRBJ2-1 TRBD1 TRBV19 - CASSKGDSPHNEQFF TGTGCCAGTAGTAAAGGGGACAGCCCACACAATGAGCAGTTCTTC
TRBJ2-6 - TRBV5-1 - CASSLGPSGANVLTF TGCGCCAGCAGCTTGGGCCCCTCTGGGGCCAACGTCCTGACTTTC
TRBJ2-1 - TRBV11-2 few CASSLANEQFF TGTGCCAGCAGCTTAGCAAATGAGCAGTTCTTC
TRBJ1-5 - TRBV6-5 - CASSLPGSNQPQHF TGTGCCAGCAGTCTCCCCGGGAGCAATCAGCCCCAGCATTTT
TRBJ2-7 - TRBV5-1 - CASSLERVNEQYF TGCGCCAGCAGCTTGGAAAGGGTGAACGAGCAGTACTTC
TRBJ2-4 TRBD2 TRBV7-2 - CASSGLVASIQYF TGTGCCAGCAGTGGACTAGTGGCTTCCATTCAGTACTTC
TRBJ2-7 - TRBV18 - CASSEDYEQYF TGTGCCAGCTCGGAAGACTACGAGCAGTACTTC